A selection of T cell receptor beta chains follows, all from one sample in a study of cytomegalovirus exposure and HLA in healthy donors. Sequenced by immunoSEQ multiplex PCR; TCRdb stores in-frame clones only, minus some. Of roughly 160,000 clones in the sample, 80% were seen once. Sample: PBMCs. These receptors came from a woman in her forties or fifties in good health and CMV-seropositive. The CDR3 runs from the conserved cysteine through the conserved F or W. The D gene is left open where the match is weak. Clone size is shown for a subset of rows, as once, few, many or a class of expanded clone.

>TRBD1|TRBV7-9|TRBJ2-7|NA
CASSPGQDSYSYEQYF
TGTGCCAGCAGCCCGGGACAGGACTCGTACTCCTACGAGCAGTACTTC
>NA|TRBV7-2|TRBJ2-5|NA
CASSFPGGVGKTQYF
TGTGCCAGCAGCTTCCCAGGAGGGGTGGGAAAGACCCAGTACTTC
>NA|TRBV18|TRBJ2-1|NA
CASSHDRRDEQFF
TGTGCCAGCTCCCATGACAGGCGAGATGAGCAGTTCTTC
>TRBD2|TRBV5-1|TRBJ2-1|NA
CASSLETSGGHSYNEQFF
TGCGCCAGCAGCTTGGAGACTAGCGGGGGTCACTCCTACAATGAGCAGTTCTTC
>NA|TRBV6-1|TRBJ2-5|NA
CASREETQYF
TGTGCCAGCAGAGAGGAGACCCAGTACTTC
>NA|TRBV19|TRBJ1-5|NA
CASSRRTETNQPQHF
TGTGCCAGTAGTAGGAGGACAGAAACCAATCAGCCCCAGCATTTT
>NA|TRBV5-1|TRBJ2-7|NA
CASSRTAGTSRPYEQYF
TGCGCCAGCAGCCGCACGGCCGGGACATCAAGGCCCTACGAGCAGTACTTC
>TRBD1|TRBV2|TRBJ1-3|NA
CASSIQGASGNTIYF
TGTGCCAGCAGTATACAGGGGGCATCTGGAAACACCATATATTTT
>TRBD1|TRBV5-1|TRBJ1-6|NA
CASSLGQGVYNSPLHF
TGCGCCAGCAGCTTGGGACAGGGGGTCTATAATTCACCCCTCCACTTT
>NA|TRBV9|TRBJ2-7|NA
CASSVAAGAYYEQYF
TGTGCCAGCAGCGTAGCGGCGGGGGCCTACTACGAGCAGTACTTC
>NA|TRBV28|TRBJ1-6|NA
CASSPPAAHNSPLHF
TGTGCCAGCAGTCCCCCCGCGGCCCATAATTCACCCCTCCACTTT
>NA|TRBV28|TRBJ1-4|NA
CASRGVREKLFF
TGTGCCAGCAGAGGGGTTAGGGAAAAACTGTTTTTT
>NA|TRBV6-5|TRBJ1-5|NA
CASSYRGINEPQHF
TGTGCCAGCAGTTATAGGGGCATCAATGAGCCCCAGCATTTT
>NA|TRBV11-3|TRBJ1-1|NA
CASSLNIHTEAFF
TGTGCCAGCAGCCTTAATATCCACACTGAAGCTTTCTTT
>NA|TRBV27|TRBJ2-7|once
CASSPPREIYEQYF
TGTGCCAGCAGTCCCCCCCGGGAAATCTACGAGCAGTACTTC
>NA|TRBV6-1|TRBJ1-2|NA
CASSERGGHLTYGYTF
TGTGCCAGCAGTGAAAGGGGGGGGCACCTGACCTATGGCTACACCTTC
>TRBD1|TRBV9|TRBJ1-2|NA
CASSVQDRVGYTF
TGTGCCAGCAGCGTACAGGACAGGGTCGGCTACACCTTC
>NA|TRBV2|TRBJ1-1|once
CASNWGHEAFF
TGTGCCAGCAACTGGGGGCATGAAGCTTTCTTT
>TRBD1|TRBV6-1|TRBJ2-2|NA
CASSEGQGDVGELFF
TGTGCCAGCAGTGAGGGACAGGGGGACGTCGGGGAGCTGTTTTTT
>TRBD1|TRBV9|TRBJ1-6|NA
CASSVDPPGTGGSPLHF
TGTGCCAGCAGCGTAGACCCCCCAGGGACAGGGGGATCACCCCTCCACTTT
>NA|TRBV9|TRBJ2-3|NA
CASSVGRADSLPDTQYF
TGTGCCAGCAGCGTAGGCCGTGCGGACTCCCTTCCAGATACGCAGTATTTT
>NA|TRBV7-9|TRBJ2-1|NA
CASSLQGGNEQFF
TGTGCCAGCAGCTTACAGGGGGGCAATGAGCAGTTCTTC
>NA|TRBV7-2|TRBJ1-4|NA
CASSFIYTGLATNEKLFF
TGTGCCAGCAGCTTCATCTACACAGGCCTTGCAACTAATGAAAAACTGTTTTTT
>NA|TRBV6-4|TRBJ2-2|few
CASSDGASETGELFF
TGTGCCAGCAGTGACGGGGCTAGCGAGACCGGGGAGCTGTTTTTT
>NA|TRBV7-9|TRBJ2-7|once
CASSSRGPYEQYF
TGTGCCAGCAGCTCCAGGGGCCCCTACGAGCAGTACTTC
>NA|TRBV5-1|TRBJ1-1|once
CASSPDRPNTEAFF
TGCGCCAGCAGCCCGGACAGACCGAACACTGAAGCTTTCTTT
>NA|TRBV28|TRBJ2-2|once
CASSLTSVPGNTGELFF
TGTGCCAGCAGTTTAACCTCGGTCCCAGGGAACACCGGGGAGCTGTTTTTT
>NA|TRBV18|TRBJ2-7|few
CASTRTAGQASRYEQYF
TGTGCCAGCACCCGAACGGCGGGGCAGGCCTCTCGCTACGAGCAGTACTTC
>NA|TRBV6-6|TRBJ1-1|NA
CASSYSRDKRNTEAFF
TGTGCCAGCAGTTACTCCCGGGACAAGAGAAACACTGAAGCTTTCTTT
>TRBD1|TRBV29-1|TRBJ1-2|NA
CSVEVAGQIYGYTF
TGCAGCGTTGAAGTCGCGGGACAGATTTATGGCTACACCTTC
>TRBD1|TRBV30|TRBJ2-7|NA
CAWSVPGTGVRGYF
TGTGCCTGGAGTGTACCGGGGACAGGGGTGCGAGGGTACTTC
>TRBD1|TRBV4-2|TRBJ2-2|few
CASSQEDRGIGNTGELFF
TGTGCCAGCAGCCAAGAAGACAGGGGGATAGGGAACACCGGGGAGCTGTTTTTT
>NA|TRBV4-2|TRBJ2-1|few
CASSPGREQFF
TGTGCCAGCAGCCCGGGTAGAGAGCAGTTCTTC
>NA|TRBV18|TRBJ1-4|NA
CASSPLGAEKLFF
TGTGCCAGCTCACCACTAGGAGCTGAAAAACTGTTTTTT
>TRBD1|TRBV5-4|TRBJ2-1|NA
CASSSTGLMSEQFF
TGTGCCAGCAGTTCGACAGGGTTAATGAGTGAGCAGTTCTTC
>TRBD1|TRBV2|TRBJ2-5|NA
CASSAGTGETQYF
TGTGCCAGCAGCGCCGGGACAGGGGAGACCCAGTACTTC
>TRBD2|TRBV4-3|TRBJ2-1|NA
CASSQDHKRTSGYEQFF
TGCGCCAGCAGCCAAGATCACAAAAGGACTAGCGGGTATGAGCAGTTCTTC
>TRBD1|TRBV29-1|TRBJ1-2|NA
CSVIRDRGSHGYTF
TGCAGCGTGATCAGGGACAGGGGATCCCATGGCTACACCTTC
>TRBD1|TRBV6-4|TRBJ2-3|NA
CASSEDRGHTDTQYF
TGTGCCAGCAGTGAGGACAGGGGACACACAGATACGCAGTATTTT
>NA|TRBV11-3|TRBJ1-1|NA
CASSFSLNTEAFF
TGTGCCAGCAGCTTTTCTCTGAACACTGAAGCTTTCTTT
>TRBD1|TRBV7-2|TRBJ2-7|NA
CASSNLQGLKEQYF
TGTGCCAGCAGCAACCTACAGGGGCTGAAGGAGCAGTACTTC
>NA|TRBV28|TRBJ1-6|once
CASSPTWLGNSPLHF
TGTGCCAGCAGTCCCACGTGGCTTGGTAATTCACCCCTCCACTTT
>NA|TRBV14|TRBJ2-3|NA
CASSHRSYTQYF
TGTGCCAGCAGCCATAGAAGTTATACGCAGTATTTT